This T cell receptor beta chain is drawn from a study of T cell changes during pregnancy in multiple sclerosis. The data were produced by immunoSEQ multiplex PCR, yet TCRdb's version contains in-frame clones alone and is incomplete. The sample records approximately 40,000 clones, about 92% being singletons. Trimming left V 8 bases short and J 1 base short, with 14 bases between. There are 14 residues in the CDR3. CDR1 is MNHEY and CDR2 is SMNVEV in the germline V gene (reference sequence). The chain employs TRBV27 and TRBJ1-1; perhaps TRBD1 as D (5 bases). This clonotype was sampled from a female donor with multiple sclerosis, enrolled in a pregnancy study. Specimen: CD8+ T cells from peripheral blood mononuclear cells, collected in the third trimester of pregnancy. CDR3 residues: CASQRGGRNTEAFF. As DNA, the CDR3 is TGTGCCAGCCAAAGGGGAGGGAGGAACACTGAAGCTTTCTTT.